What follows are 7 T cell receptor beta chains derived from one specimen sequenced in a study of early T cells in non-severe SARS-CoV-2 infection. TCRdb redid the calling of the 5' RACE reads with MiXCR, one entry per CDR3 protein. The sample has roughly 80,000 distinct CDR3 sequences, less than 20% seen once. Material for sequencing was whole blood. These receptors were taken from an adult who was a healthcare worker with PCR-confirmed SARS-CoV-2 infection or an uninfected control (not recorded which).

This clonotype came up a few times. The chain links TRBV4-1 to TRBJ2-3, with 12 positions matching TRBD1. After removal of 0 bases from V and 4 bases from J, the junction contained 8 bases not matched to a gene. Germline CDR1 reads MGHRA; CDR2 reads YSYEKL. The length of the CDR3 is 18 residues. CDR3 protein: CASSQDLPGQGASDTQYF. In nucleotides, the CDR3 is TGCGCCAGCAGCCAAGATCTCCCGGGACAGGGGGCATCAGATACGCAGTATTTT.

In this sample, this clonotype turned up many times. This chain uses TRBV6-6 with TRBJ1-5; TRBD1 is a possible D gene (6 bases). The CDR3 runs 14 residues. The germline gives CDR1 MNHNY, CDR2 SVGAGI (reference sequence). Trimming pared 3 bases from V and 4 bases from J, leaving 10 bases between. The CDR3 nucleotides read TGTGCCAGCAGTTATTTACAGGGAAATCAGCCCCAGCATTTT. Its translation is CASSYLQGNQPQHF.

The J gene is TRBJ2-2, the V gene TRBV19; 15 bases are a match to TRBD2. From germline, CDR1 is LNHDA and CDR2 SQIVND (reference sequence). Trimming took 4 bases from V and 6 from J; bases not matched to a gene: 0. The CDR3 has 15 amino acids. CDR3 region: CASSRTSGRAGELFF. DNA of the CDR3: TGTGCCAGTAGTAGGACTAGCGGGAGGGCCGGGGAGCTGTTTTTT.

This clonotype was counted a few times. The DNA for the CDR3 is TGTGCCAGCAGCTCCTCCTCCAGTGAACCCCTCCACTTT. This gives the protein CASSSSSSEPLHF. The chain links TRBV7-9 to TRBJ1-6; no firm D call. The CDR3 extends over 13 amino acids. Trimming removed 4 bases at V and 12 bases at J, with 13 bases between. Looked up from germline, CDR1 is SEHNR and CDR2 is FQNEAQ (reference sequence).

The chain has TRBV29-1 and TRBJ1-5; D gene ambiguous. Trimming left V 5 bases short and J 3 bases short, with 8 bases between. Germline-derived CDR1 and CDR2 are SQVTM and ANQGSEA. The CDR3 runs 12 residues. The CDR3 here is CSVYSNNQPQHF. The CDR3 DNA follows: TGCAGCGTTTACAGTAACAATCAGCCCCAGCATTTT.

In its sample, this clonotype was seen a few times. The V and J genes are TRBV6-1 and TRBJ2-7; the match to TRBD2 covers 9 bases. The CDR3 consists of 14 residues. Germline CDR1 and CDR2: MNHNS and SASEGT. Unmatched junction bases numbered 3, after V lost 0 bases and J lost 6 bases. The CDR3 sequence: CASSEALAGLEQYF. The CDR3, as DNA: TGTGCCAGCAGTGAAGCTCTAGCGGGACTCGAGCAGTACTTC.

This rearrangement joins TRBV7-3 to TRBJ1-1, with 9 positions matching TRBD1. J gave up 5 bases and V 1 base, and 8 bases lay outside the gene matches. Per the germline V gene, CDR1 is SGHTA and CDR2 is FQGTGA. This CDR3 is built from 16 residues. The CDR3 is CASSLSPQGAQTEAFF. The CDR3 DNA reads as TGTGCCAGCAGCTTAAGCCCACAGGGGGCGCAAACTGAAGCTTTCTTT.